This TCR beta chain was sequenced during a study of blood T cell dynamics during melanoma immunotherapy. The length of the CDR3 is 17 residues. Trimming removed 3 bases at V and 4 bases at J, with 19 bases between. Germline loops: CDR1 MDHEN, CDR2 SYDVKM. A fixed DNA input of about 0.35 ug was used per bulk PBMC sample. TCRdb's table, derived via immunoSEQ multiplex PCR, lists solely in-frame clones and lacks some. This sample carries 9,500 to 10,000 clones, 80% to 90% of them seen once, and the ten largest clones take approximately 11%. Time point defined: pre-treatment baseline. Blood was drawn before treatment and at week 3 after checkpoint blockade. Response was assessed by RECIST 1.1 at 12 weeks, except a couple of rapid progressors. Prior systemic cancer therapy, immunosuppressant use and other active malignancies excluded patients.

The input for sequencing was blood, taken from a patient treated with checkpoint blockade. This clonotype originated in a human donor with melanoma. This chain links TRBV28 with TRBJ1-3, with D unclear. The CDR3 DNA reads TGTGCCAGCAGTTTGAGTCAGAATTTAAAGACGGGAAACACCATATATTTT. This sequence encodes CASSLSQNLKTGNTIYF.